The 12 T cell receptor beta chains given below trace back to one sample, sequenced in a study of CD8 T cells in Susac syndrome. With random hexamers, 0.5 to 1 ug RNA was reverse transcribed. TCRdb re-called the immunoSEQ multiplex PCR reads with MiXCR, one entry per CDR3 protein. The table records roughly 400,000 distinct CDR3 sequences, 85% to 90% of them present only once. Sequences were obtained from CD8+ T cells from PBMCs. These receptors were collected from a human donor with multiple sclerosis.

This chain connects TRBV7-9 to TRBJ1-1; D might be TRBD1 (5 bases). This CDR3 is built from 16 residues. The V end was cut by 4 bases, the J end by 4 bases, with 19 bases between. The germline gives CDR1 SEHNR, CDR2 FQNEAQ (reference sequence). The DNA of the CDR3 is TGTGCCAGCAGCTCCGGAGGGGAGGCAGGGAGCACTGAAGCTTTCTTT. Its translation: CASSSGGEAGSTEAFF.

This clonotype was counted a few times. CDR3 sequence: CASSPPSSYNEQFF. In DNA form, the CDR3 reads TGTGCCAGCAGTCCTCCTAGCTCCTACAATGAGCAGTTCTTC. This chain joins TRBV12-3 or TRBV12-4 and TRBJ2-1; unclear D gene. The ends were cut back, 5 bases at V and 0 bases at J, with 8 bases in the middle. The CDR3 spans 14 residues.

This clonotype appeared a few times. CDR3 coding DNA: TGCAGCGTGAGGACAGGGCGGGCCTACGAGCAGTACTTC. The encoded protein is CSVRTGRAYEQYF. The chain carries TRBV29-1 and TRBJ2-7; 8 bases are shared with TRBD1. The CDR3 is 13 residues long. With V trimmed by 6 bases and J by 2 bases, 6 bases remained unmatched. Germline CDR1 SQVTM, CDR2 ANQGSEA.

Points on this clonotype: One end of the junction is discordant with germline, which a read error may explain. J is TRBJ2-2 and V is TRBV5-4; 9 nucleotides align to TRBD1. From germline, CDR1 is SGHNT and CDR2 YYREEE (reference sequence). The CDR3 has 15 residues. The CDR3, as DNA: TGTGCCAGCAGCTTGACAGGGGGCAGCACCGGGGAGCTGTCTTTT. It encodes CASSLTGGSTGELSF.

The chain uses TRBV6-1 and TRBJ2-1; 10 bases are shared with TRBD1. The CDR3 is 15 residues long. CDR1 and CDR2 from the germline V gene are MNHNS and SASEGT. J was trimmed by 5 bases and V by 4 bases; bases with no gene match: 5. The CDR3 here is CASSGPGQGHNEQFF. The CDR3 bases are TGTGCCAGCAGTGGACCGGGACAGGGGCACAATGAGCAGTTCTTC.

This chain links TRBV7-9 with TRBJ1-1; 7 bases are shared with TRBD1. V dropped 4 bases and J dropped 3; count of bases not matched to a gene: 11. The germline V gene encodes CDR1 SEHNR and CDR2 FQNEAQ (reference sequence). This CDR3 is built from 16 residues. Here the CDR3 reads CASSSNRDRAYTEAFF. The CDR3 DNA reads TGTGCCAGCAGCTCCAACCGGGACAGAGCTTACACTGAAGCTTTCTTT.

The chain has TRBV5-1 and TRBJ2-7, with D tentatively TRBD1 or TRBD2 (5 bases each). V lost 2 bases and J lost 2, with 14 bases in between. Looked up from germline, CDR1 is SGHRS and CDR2 is YFSETQ. This CDR3 has 15 amino acids. The CDR3 DNA sequence: TGCGCCAGCAGCTTTCGGGACGCATATCCCTACGAGCAGTACTTC. This encodes CASSFRDAYPYEQYF.

This chain connects TRBV5-1 to TRBJ2-7; D is unresolved. Germline V lookup: CDR1 SGHRS, CDR2 YFSETQ. The length of the CDR3 is 13 residues. V lost 4 bases and J lost 2, with 10 bases in between. CDR3 in amino acids: CASSPLEPYEQYF. The CDR3 DNA reads TGCGCCAGCAGCCCCCTGGAGCCCTACGAGCAGTACTTC.

The chain is built from TRBV5-1 and TRBJ2-7; TRBD1 agrees at 7 bases. Germline V gives CDR1 SGHRS, CDR2 YFSETQ. The V gene end was trimmed by 4 bases and the J gene end by 2 bases; junction bases not matched to a gene: 9. The CDR3 contains 15 residues. The CDR3 DNA is TGCGCCAGCAGCCCGGTAGGGGGCGAGCCCTACGAGCAGTACTTC. Its protein is CASSPVGGEPYEQYF.

The V and J genes are TRBV15 and TRBJ2-3; D remains unclear. This CDR3 is 15 amino acids long. Germline V CDR1 and CDR2: LNHNV, YYDKDF (reference sequence). V gave up 3 bases and J gave up 0 bases, with 10 bases separating them. The CDR3, as DNA: TGTGCCACCAGCAGTACTTTAGACAGCACAGATACGCAGTATTTT. Its protein is CATSSTLDSTDTQYF.

Note on this clonotype: At one end, the junction sequence differs from germline, possibly due to a read error. The V call is TRBV7-7, the J call TRBJ2-7; no clear D gene. The germline V gene encodes CDR1 SSHAT and CDR2 FNYEAQ (reference sequence). The CDR3 sequence is 14 residues long. CDR3 nucleotide sequence: TGTGCTAGCAGCTTAGCCCTCTCTCACGACGAGCAGTACTTC. Residues: CASSLALSHDEQYF.

The V gene is TRBV29-1, the J gene TRBJ2-1; a possible D gene is TRBD2 (5 bases). Looked up from germline, CDR1 is SQVTM and CDR2 is ANQGSEA. With 7 bases removed from V and 2 bases from J, the gap between germline ends came to 12 bases. This CDR3 has 13 amino acids. CDR3 nucleotide sequence: TGCAGCGGGGGAATGGAGGCCTACAATGAGCAGTTCTTC. Translated, it gives CSGGMEAYNEQFF.